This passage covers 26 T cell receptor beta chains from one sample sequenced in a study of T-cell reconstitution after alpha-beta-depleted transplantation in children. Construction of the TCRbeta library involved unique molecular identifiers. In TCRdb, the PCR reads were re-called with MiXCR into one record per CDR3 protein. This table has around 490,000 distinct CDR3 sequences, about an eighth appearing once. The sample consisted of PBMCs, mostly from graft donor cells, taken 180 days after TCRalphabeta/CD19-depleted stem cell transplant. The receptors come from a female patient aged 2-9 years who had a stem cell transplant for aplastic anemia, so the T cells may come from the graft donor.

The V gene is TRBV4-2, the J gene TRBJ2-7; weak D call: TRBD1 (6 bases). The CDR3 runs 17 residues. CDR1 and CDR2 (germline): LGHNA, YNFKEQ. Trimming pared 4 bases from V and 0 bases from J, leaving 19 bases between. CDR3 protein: CASSPAPGHLSSYEQYF. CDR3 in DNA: TGTGCCAGCAGCCCCGCACCGGGACATCTTAGCTCCTACGAGCAGTACTTC.

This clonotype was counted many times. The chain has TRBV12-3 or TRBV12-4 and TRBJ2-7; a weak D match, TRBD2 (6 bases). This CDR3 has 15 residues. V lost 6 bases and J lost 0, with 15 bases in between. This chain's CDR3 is CASRKRRDGSYEQYF. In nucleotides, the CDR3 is TGTGCCAGCAGAAAGAGGCGGGACGGCTCCTACGAGCAGTACTTC.

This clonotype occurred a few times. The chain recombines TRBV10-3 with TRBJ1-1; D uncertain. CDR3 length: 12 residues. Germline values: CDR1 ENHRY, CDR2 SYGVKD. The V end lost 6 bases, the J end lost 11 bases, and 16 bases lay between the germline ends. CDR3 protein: CAIRTNLNGAFF. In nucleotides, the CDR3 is TGTGCCATCAGAACGAACCTGAATGGTGCTTTCTTT.

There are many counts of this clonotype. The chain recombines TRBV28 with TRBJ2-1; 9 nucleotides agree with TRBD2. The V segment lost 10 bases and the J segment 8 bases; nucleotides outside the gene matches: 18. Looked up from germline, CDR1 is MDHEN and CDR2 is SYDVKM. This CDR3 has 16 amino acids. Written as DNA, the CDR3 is TGTGCCACCTCTCCGACTAGCGGAATAAGGAGGCATGAGCAGTTCTTC. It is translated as CATSPTSGIRRHEQFF.

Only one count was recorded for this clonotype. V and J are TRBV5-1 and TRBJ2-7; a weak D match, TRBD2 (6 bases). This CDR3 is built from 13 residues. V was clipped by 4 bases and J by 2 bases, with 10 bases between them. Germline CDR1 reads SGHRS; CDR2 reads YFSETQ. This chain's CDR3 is CASSPGEAYEQYF. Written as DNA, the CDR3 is TGCGCCAGCAGCCCGGGGGAAGCCTACGAGCAGTACTTC.

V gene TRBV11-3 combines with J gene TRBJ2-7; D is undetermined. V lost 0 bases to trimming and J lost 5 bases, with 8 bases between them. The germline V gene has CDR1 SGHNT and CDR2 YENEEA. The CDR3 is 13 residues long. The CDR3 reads CASSLDQQHEQYF. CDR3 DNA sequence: TGTGCCAGCAGCTTAGATCAGCAGCACGAGCAGTACTTC.

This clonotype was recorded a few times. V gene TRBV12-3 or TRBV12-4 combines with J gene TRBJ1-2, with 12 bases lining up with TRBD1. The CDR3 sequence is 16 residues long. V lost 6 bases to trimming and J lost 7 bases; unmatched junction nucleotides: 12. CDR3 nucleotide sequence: TGTGCCAGCAGCGCCACCGGGACAGGGGGCGAGGGTGGCTACACCTTC. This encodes CASSATGTGGEGGYTF.

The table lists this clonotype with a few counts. DNA of the CDR3: TGTGCCAGCAGCTTATTTTTCGGGACTAGCGGGTACCAAGAGACCCAGTACTTC. As protein: CASSLFFGTSGYQETQYF. The gene calls are TRBV11-1 and TRBJ2-5; the match to TRBD2 covers 12 bases. CDR1 is SGHAT, CDR2 FQDESV, per germline (reference sequence). V dropped 2 bases and J dropped 0; count of bases not matched to a gene: 7. The CDR3 covers 18 residues.

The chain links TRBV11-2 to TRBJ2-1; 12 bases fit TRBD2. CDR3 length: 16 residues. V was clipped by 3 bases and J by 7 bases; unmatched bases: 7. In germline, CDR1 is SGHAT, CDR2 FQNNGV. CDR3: CASSFLLAGGGNEQFF. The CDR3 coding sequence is TGTGCCAGCAGCTTTTTACTAGCGGGAGGAGGGAATGAGCAGTTCTTC.

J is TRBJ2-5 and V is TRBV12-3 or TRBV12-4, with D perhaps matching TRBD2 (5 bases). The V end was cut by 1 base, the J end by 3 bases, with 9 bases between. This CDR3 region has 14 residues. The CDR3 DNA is TGTGCCAGCAGTTTAGGCGAGGGCAAAGAGACCCAGTACTTC. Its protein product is CASSLGEGKETQYF.

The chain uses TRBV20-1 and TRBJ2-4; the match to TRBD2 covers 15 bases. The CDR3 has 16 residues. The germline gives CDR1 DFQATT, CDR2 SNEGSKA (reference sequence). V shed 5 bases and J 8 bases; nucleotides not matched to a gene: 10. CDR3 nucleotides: TGCAGTGCTCCCAGGACTAGCGGGAGGGCCCGGGACATTCAGTACTTC. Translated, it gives CSAPRTSGRARDIQYF.

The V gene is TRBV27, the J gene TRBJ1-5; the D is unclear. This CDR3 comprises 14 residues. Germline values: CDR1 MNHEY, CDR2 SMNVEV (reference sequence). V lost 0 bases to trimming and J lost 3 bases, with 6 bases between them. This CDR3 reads CASSLSEFNQPQHF. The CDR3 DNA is TGTGCCAGCAGTTTATCTGAGTTCAATCAGCCCCAGCATTTT.

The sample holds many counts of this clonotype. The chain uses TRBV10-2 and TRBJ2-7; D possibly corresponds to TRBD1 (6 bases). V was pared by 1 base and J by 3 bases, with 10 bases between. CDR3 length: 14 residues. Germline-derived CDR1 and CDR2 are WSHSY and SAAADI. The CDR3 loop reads CASSEFWTDYEQYF. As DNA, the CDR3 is TGCGCCAGCAGTGAGTTTTGGACAGACTACGAGCAGTACTTC.

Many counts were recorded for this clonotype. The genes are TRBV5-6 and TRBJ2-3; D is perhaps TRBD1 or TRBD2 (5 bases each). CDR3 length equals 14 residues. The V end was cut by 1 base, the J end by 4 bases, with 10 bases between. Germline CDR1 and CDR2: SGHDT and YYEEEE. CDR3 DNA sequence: TGTGCCAGCAGCTTGCTACGGGGCGCAGATACGCAGTATTTT. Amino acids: CASSLLRGADTQYF.

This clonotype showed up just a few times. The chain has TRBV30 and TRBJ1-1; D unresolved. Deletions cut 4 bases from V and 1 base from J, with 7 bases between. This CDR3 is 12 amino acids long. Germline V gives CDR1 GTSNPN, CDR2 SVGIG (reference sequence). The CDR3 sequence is CAWNKWNTEAFF. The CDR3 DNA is TGTGCCTGGAACAAGTGGAACACTGAAGCTTTCTTT.

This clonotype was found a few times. Here the CDR3 reads CSVPGRGRTDTQYF. Written as DNA, the CDR3 is TGCAGCGTACCGGGGCGGGGACGCACAGATACGCAGTATTTT. This rearrangement joins TRBV29-1 to TRBJ2-3, with D possibly matching TRBD2 (6 bases). Germline lookup yields CDR1 SQVTM and CDR2 ANQGSEA. The CDR3 loop spans 14 amino acids. Between the trimmed V and J ends, which lost 6 bases and 1 base, there was a span of 14 bases.

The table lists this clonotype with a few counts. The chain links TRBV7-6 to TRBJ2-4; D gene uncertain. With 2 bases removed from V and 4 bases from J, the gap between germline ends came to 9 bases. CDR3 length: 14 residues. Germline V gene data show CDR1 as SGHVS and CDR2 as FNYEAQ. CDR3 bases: TGTGCCAGCAGCTTATGGTCAGAAAAAAACATTCAGTACTTC. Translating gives CASSLWSEKNIQYF.

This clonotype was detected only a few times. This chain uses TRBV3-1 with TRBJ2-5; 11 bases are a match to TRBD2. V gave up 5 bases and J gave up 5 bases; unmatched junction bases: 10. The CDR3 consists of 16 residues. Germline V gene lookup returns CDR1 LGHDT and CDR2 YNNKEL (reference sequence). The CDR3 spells CASSFSGRAVSETQYF. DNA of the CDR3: TGTGCCAGCAGCTTTAGCGGGAGGGCAGTATCCGAGACCCAGTACTTC.

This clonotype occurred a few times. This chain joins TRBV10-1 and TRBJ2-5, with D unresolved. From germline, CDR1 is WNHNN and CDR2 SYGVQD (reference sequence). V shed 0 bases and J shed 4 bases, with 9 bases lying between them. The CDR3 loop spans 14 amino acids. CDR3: CASSESWSGETQYF. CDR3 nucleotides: TGCGCCAGCAGTGAGTCCTGGTCAGGAGAGACCCAGTACTTC.

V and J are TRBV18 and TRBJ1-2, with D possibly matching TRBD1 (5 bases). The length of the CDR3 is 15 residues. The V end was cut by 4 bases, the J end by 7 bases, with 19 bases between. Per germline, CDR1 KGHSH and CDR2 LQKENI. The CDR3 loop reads CASSRGHEIPPGYTF. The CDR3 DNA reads TGTGCCAGCTCACGTGGACACGAAATACCGCCTGGCTACACCTTC.

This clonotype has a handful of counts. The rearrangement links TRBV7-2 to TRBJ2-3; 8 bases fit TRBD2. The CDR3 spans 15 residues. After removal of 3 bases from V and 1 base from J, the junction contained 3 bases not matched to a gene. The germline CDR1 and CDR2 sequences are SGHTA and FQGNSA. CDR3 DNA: TGTGCCAGCAGCTTCCCGGGACTAGGCACAGATACGCAGTATTTT. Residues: CASSFPGLGTDTQYF.

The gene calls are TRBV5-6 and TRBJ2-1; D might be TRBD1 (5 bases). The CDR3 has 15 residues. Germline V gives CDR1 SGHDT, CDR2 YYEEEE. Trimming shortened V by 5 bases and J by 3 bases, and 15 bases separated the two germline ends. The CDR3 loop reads CASRPDSTFYNEQFF. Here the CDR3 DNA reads TGTGCCAGCAGGCCCGACAGTACCTTCTACAATGAGCAGTTCTTC.

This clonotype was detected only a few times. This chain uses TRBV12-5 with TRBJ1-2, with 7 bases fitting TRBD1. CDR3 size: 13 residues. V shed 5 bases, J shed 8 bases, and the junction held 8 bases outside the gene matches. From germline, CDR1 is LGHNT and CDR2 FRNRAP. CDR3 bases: TGTGCTAGTGGTCTGTCAACAGGGGAAGGCTACACCTTC. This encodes CASGLSTGEGYTF.

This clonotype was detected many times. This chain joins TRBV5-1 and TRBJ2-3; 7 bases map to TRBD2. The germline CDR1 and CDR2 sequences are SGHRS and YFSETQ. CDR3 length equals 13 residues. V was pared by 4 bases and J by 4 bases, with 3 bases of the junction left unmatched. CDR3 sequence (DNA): TGCGCCAGCAGCCCGGGACTACCAGATACGCAGTATTTT. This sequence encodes CASSPGLPDTQYF.

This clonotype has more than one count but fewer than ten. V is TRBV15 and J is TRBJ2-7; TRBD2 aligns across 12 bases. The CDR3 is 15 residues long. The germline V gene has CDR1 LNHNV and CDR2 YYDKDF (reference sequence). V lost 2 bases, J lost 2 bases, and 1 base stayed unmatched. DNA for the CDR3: TGTGCCACCAGCAGACGACTAGCGGGAGCCTACGAGCAGTACGTC. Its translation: CATSRRLAGAYEQYV.

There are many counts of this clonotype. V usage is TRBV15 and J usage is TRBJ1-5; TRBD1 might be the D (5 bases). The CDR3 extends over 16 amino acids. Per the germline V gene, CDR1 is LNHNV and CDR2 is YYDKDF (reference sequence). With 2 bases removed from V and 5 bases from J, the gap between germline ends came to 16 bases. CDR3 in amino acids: CATSRLESGADQPQHF. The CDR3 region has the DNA TGTGCCACCAGCAGACTTGAAAGCGGGGCGGATCAGCCCCAGCATTTT. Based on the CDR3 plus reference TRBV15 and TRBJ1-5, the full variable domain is DAMVIQNPRYQVTQFGKPVTLSCSQTLNHNVMYWYQQKSSQAPKLLFHYYDKDFNNEADTPDNFQSRRPNTSFCFLDIRSPGLGDTAMYLCATSRLESGADQPQHFGDGTRLSIL.